This TCR beta chain comes out of a study of cytomegalovirus exposure and HLA in healthy donors. The study's findings and limits: TCR beta sequences reportedly predicted most subjects' HLA-A and HLA-B alleles accurately. In a later analysis, a missense DCLRE1C variant was linked to TCR beta V- and J-gene trimming.

The table lists this clone with a count of one. Its antigen remains unidentified. PCR amplification relied on 60 Vbeta primers (plus 13 Jbeta primers). Using immunoSEQ multiplex PCR, the repertoire was profiled, and TCRdb retains in-frame clones only, with some absent. This sample carries approximately 150,000 clones, around 80% of them seen once, and the ten largest clones take 2% to 2.5%. The sequence came from a boy between 2 and 10 years old in good health and CMV-seronegative. What was sequenced was PBMCs.

Here the CDR3 DNA reads TGTGCCAGCACAGTAGCGGGAGGAAGAAATGAGCAGTTCTTC. Protein: CASTVAGGRNEQFF. The chain carries TRBV27 and TRBJ2-1, with TRBD2 matching over 10 bases. Germline V lookup: CDR1 MNHEY, CDR2 SMNVEV (reference sequence). With 7 bases clipped from V and 7 bases from J, the junction kept 7 bases outside the gene matches. The CDR3 consists of 14 residues.